Reported below is one T cell receptor beta chain. Germline V gene data show CDR1 as SQVTM and CDR2 as ANQGSEA. The CDR3 is 12 residues long. With 5 bases removed from V and 7 bases from J, the gap between germline ends came to 14 bases. Some clones are missing from TCRdb's copy, which holds only in-frame ones; the method was immunoSEQ multiplex PCR. This table has about 77,000 clones, almost 95% appearing once. These data originate in a study of control samples from healthy donors and cancer patients. The receptor was isolated from a woman aged 60-70 years in good health. The material sequenced was blood. The chain couples TRBV29-1 to TRBJ2-5; either TRBD1 or TRBD2 may supply D (5 bases each). CDR3 sequence reads: CSVRGALGTQYF. The CDR3 region has the DNA TGCAGCGTTAGAGGGGCCTTAGGGACCCAGTACTTC.